Shown below are 2 T cell receptor beta chains from a single sample sequenced in a study of shared clonotypes between healthy human individuals. Positive CCR7 selection of CD45RO-negative cells yielded the naive CD8 cells, and terminally differentiated effector memory CD45RA+ cells were excluded. Here immunoSEQ multiplex PCR was the method, and the copy in TCRdb shows in-frame clones only, minus some. The table includes about 2.2 million clones, approximately 92% detected once. Sample: naive CD8+ T cells from PBMCs. These receptors were obtained from a young man in good health. Some clones in this sample may be carry-over from other donors' samples.

J is TRBJ2-1 and V is TRBV28; either TRBD1 or TRBD2 may fit D (5 bases each). The CDR3 sequence is 13 residues long. CDR1 and CDR2 from the germline V gene are MDHEN and SYDVKM. The V gene lost 6 bases and the J gene lost 6 bases, with 12 bases spanning the gap. CDR3 sequence (DNA): TGTGCCAGCAGCTGGGGGATGATCAATGAGCAGTTCTTC. Its protein product is CASSWGMINEQFF.

The rearrangement joins TRBV11-1 to TRBJ2-7; D is undetermined. With 5 bases removed from V and 0 bases from J, the gap between germline ends came to 20 bases. Germline V gives CDR1 SGHAT, CDR2 FQDESV (reference sequence). There are 17 residues in the CDR3. CDR3 region: CASSRTSSRSSSYEQYF. CDR3 in DNA: TGTGCCAGCAGCCGCACCTCGTCGAGGTCGAGCTCCTACGAGCAGTACTTC.